This T cell receptor beta chain comes out of a study of PD-1 blockade in classical Hodgkin lymphoma. In the study overall: Patients were given intravenous nivolumab, 3 mg/kg, every 2 weeks.

Only a few counts were recorded for this clone. The antigen is not known. Patients all relapsed after autologous stem cell transplantation, and there was variation in brentuximab vedotin exposure. Some clones are missing from TCRdb's copy, which holds only in-frame ones; the method was immunoSEQ multiplex PCR. This table has more than 30,000 clones, around 90% appearing once. Whole-study results and caveats: Newly diagnosed patients were reported to start with lower TCR diversity than healthy donors.

This sequence originates from a human donor with classical Hodgkin lymphoma. The sample consisted of peripheral blood mononuclear cells (PBMCs), taken before the second cycle of nivolumab.

CDR3 residues: CASSLTGPVEAFF. In DNA, the CDR3 is TGTGCCAGCAGCCTTACAGGGCCTGTTGAAGCTTTCTTT. This chain joins TRBV5-8 and TRBJ1-1, with D possibly being TRBD1 (6 bases). The ends were cut back, 4 bases at V and 7 bases at J, with 14 bases in the middle. In germline, CDR1 is SGHTS, CDR2 YDEGEE. The CDR3 runs to 13 residues.